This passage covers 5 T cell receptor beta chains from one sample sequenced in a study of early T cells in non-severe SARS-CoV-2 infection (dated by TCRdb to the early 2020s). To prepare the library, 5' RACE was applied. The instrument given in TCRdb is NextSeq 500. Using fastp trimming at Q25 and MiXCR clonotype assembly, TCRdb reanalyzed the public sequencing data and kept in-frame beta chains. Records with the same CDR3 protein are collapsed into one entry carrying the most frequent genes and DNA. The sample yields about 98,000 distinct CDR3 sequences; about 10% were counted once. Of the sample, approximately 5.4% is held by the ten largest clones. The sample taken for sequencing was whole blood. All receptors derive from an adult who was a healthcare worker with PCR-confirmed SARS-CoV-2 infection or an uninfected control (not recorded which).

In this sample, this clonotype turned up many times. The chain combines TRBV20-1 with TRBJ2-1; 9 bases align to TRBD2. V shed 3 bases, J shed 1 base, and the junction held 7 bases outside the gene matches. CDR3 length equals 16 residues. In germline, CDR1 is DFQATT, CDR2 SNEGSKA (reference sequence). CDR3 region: CSARPGLATSYNEQFF. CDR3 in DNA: TGCAGTGCTAGGCCGGGACTAGCTACGTCCTACAATGAGCAGTTCTTC.

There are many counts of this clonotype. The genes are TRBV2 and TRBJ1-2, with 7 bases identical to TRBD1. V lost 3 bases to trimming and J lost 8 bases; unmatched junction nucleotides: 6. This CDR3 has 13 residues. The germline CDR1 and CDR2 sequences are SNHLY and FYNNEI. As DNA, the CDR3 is TGTGCCAGCAGTGACAGGGGGAGAGGAGGCTACACCTTC. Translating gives CASSDRGRGGYTF.

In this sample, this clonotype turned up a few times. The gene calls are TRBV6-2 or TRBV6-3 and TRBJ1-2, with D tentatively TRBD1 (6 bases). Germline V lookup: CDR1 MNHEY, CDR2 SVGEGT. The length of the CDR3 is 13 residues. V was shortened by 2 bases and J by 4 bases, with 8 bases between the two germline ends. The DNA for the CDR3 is TGTGCCAGCAGTTACGGGACACCCTATGGCTACACCTTC. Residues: CASSYGTPYGYTF.

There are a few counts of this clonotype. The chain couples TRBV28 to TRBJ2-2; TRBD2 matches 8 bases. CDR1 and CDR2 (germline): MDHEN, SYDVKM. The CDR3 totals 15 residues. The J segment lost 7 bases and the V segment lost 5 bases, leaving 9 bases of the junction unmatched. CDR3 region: CASSPTGLDNGELFF. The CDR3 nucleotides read TGTGCCAGCAGTCCTACGGGACTAGATAACGGGGAGCTGTTTTTT. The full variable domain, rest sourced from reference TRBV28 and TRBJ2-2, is DVKVTQSSRYLVKRTGEKVFLECVQDMDHENMFWYRQDPGLGLRLIYFSYDVKMKEKGDIPEGYSVSREKKERFSLILESASTNQTSMYLCASSPTGLDNGELFFGEGSRLTVL.

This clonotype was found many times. CDR3 nucleotide sequence: TGTGCCAGCAGTTACGACAGCCATCAGCCCCAGCATTTT. Protein product: CASSYDSHQPQHF. The rearrangement links TRBV6-5 to TRBJ1-5; possible D gene TRBD1, 5 bases. CDR1 is MNHEY, CDR2 SVGAGI, per germline. V dropped 2 bases and J dropped 5 bases, with 7 bases sitting between them. The CDR3 is 13 residues long.